Presented here are 25 T cell receptor beta chains from one specimen sequenced in a study of T-cell memory formation after mild COVID-19. TCRdb re-derived calls from the 5' RACE reads in MiXCR, one entry per CDR3 protein. The sample records about 140,000 distinct CDR3 sequences, 13% to 15% being singletons. The sample comprised PBMCs or a T cell subset sorted from them (not recorded which). Receptors originate from an adult woman who had mild COVID-19 (a few samples of this study predate the infection). Cell type and time point are not known.

The chain recombines TRBV12-3 or TRBV12-4 with TRBJ1-3; the D gene is possibly TRBD1 (5 bases). V was cut by 6 bases and J by 4 bases, with 13 bases left in between. This CDR3 spans 14 amino acids. The CDR3 DNA is TGTGCCAGCAGACCCGTGGGGGAGGGAAACACCATATATTTT. Translated, it gives CASRPVGEGNTIYF.

This clonotype was recorded a few times. The CDR3 DNA follows: TGTGCCAGCAGCTACTGGGATGGGACTGAAGCTTTCTTT. It is translated as CASSYWDGTEAFF. J is TRBJ1-1 and V is TRBV7-8; D is unresolved. Germline assignment: CDR1 SGHVS and CDR2 FQNEAQ. V dropped 4 bases and J dropped 5 bases, with 11 bases sitting between them. The CDR3 extends over 13 amino acids.

The rearrangement joins TRBV12-3 or TRBV12-4 to TRBJ1-3; maybe TRBD1 (5 bases). V lost 5 bases and J lost 3, with 17 bases in between. The CDR3 is 16 residues long. As DNA, the CDR3 is TGTGCCAGCAGTCCCCATGAAGGGGCAAGTGGAAACACCATATATTTT. Its protein is CASSPHEGASGNTIYF.

This sequence joins TRBV7-9 and TRBJ2-1; 8 nucleotides line up with TRBD1. The junction had 14 bases not matched to a gene; V was cut back by 2 bases and J by 2 bases. Per the germline V gene, CDR1 is SEHNR and CDR2 is FQNEAQ (reference sequence). The CDR3 runs to 19 residues. CDR3 in DNA: TGTGCCAGCAGCTTACTTCCCGGACAGGGAAAAGACCCCTACAATGAGCAGTTCTTC. Its protein is CASSLLPGQGKDPYNEQFF.

The sample holds a few counts of this clonotype. V and J are TRBV27 and TRBJ1-1; D not resolved. CDR3 length: 13 amino acids. CDR1 and CDR2 (germline): MNHEY, SMNVEV (reference sequence). V was cut by 5 bases and J by 6 bases, with 13 bases left in between. The CDR3 reads CASSPGSVAEAFF. Here the CDR3 DNA reads TGTGCCAGCAGTCCCGGGTCAGTGGCTGAAGCTTTCTTT.

Many counts were recorded for this clonotype. This chain connects TRBV11-3 to TRBJ2-1; TRBD2 aligns across 12 bases. This CDR3 has 14 amino acids. The germline CDR1 and CDR2 sequences are SGHNT and YENEEA. The trim removed 4 bases at V and 7 bases at J, leaving 2 bases unmatched. DNA for the CDR3: TGTGCCAGCAGCTCCGGACTAGCGGGGAATGAGCAGTTCTTC. This encodes CASSSGLAGNEQFF. Full variable domain (missing parts from reference TRBV11-3 and TRBJ2-1): EAGVVQSPRYKIIEKKQPVAFWCNPISGHNTLYWYLQNLGQGPELLIRYENEEAVDDSQLPKDRFSAERLKGVDSTLKIQPAELGDSAVYLCASSSGLAGNEQFFGPGTRLTVL.

This clonotype was counted only a few times. The J gene is TRBJ2-2, the V gene TRBV24-1; D assignment may be TRBD1 or TRBD2 (6 bases each). Trimming took off 6 bases at V and 3 bases at J, with 16 bases between the two ends. CDR1 and CDR2 (germline): KGHDR, SFDVKD. The CDR3 is made up of 16 amino acids. The CDR3 region has the DNA TGTGCCACCAGTTTCAGCGAGGAGGGGGACACCGGGGAGCTGTTTTTT. The encoded protein is CATSFSEEGDTGELFF.

The gene calls are TRBV12-3 or TRBV12-4 and TRBJ2-7; TRBD2 matches at 7 bases. Trimming at V came to 2 bases and at J to 2 bases, leaving 6 bases not matched to a gene. The CDR3 has 15 amino acids. For the CDR3, the DNA is TGTGCCAGCAGTTTAAACCTAGCGGCCACCTACGAGCAGTACTTC. As protein: CASSLNLAATYEQYF.

The chain employs TRBV19 and TRBJ2-1; 10 nucleotides align to TRBD1. The CDR3 contains 13 residues. The germline gives CDR1 LNHDA, CDR2 SQIVND (reference sequence). Germline trimming cut 6 bases from V and 7 bases from J; bases unmatched to any gene: 3. The CDR3 protein is CASRRDRGNEQFF. The CDR3 DNA sequence: TGTGCCAGTAGAAGGGACAGGGGTAATGAGCAGTTCTTC.

This clonotype occurred a few times. V is TRBV7-8 and J is TRBJ2-3; D is perhaps TRBD2 (5 bases). Trimming left V 2 bases short and J 3 bases short, with 12 bases between. CDR1 and CDR2 from the germline V gene are SGHVS and FQNEAQ. CDR3 length: 15 amino acids. CDR3 DNA: TGTGCCAGCAGCTTAAGTACGCGGGTTACAGATACGCAGTATTTT. Translated: CASSLSTRVTDTQYF.

The chain has TRBV7-9 and TRBJ2-7; the D gene is possibly TRBD2 (6 bases). The CDR3 consists of 13 residues. Trimming cost V 7 bases and J 6 bases, with 16 bases left between them. The germline CDR1 and CDR2 sequences are SEHNR and FQNEAQ (reference sequence). The CDR3 loop is CASNLAVSGEQYF. DNA for the CDR3: TGTGCCAGCAACCTCGCGGTTAGCGGCGAGCAGTACTTC.

This clonotype was counted between two and nine times. The chain has TRBV6-6 and TRBJ2-1; D gene unclear. CDR1 and CDR2 from the germline V gene are MNHNY and SVGAGI (reference sequence). The CDR3 is 15 amino acids. Trimming left V 2 bases short and J 0 bases short, with 8 bases between. DNA for the CDR3: TGTGCCAGCAGTTACGAGGCGAGCTCCTACAATGAGCAGTTCTTC. It encodes CASSYEASSYNEQFF.

The V and J genes are TRBV12-3 or TRBV12-4 and TRBJ2-1; TRBD2 agrees at 7 bases. The CDR3 length is 14 residues. Losses at the gene ends were 5 bases for V and 8 bases for J; bases not matched to a gene: 9. The CDR3 bases are TGTGCCAGCAGTCCGGGACTCCGGGGGGATGAGCAGTTCTTC. Its protein product is CASSPGLRGDEQFF.

This clonotype has just a few counts. The V and J genes are TRBV4-3 and TRBJ2-7; maybe TRBD1 (5 bases). Germline V CDR1 and CDR2: LGHNA, YSLEER. This CDR3 region has 14 residues. The V end lost 2 bases, the J end lost 7 bases, and 15 bases lay between the germline ends. The CDR3, as DNA: TGCGCCAGCAGCCAAAGCGCAGGGCAGAGGGAGCAGTACTTC. Its translation: CASSQSAGQREQYF.

The rearrangement links TRBV5-1 to TRBJ1-5; D remains unclear. The CDR3 consists of 13 residues. Trimming removed 0 bases at V and 5 bases at J, with 6 bases between. Germline V gene data show CDR1 as SGHRS and CDR2 as YFSETQ. The CDR3, as DNA: TGCGCCAGCAGCTTGGAGGGATATCAGCCCCAGCATTTT. Protein sequence: CASSLEGYQPQHF.

This clonotype occurred a few times. This chain links TRBV30 with TRBJ1-2; 7 positions match TRBD1. Germline trimming cut 5 bases from V and 1 base from J; bases unmatched to any gene: 7. Germline assignment: CDR1 GTSNPN and CDR2 SVGIG (reference sequence). The CDR3 totals 14 residues. CDR3 nucleotide sequence: TGTGCCTGGCTCCCAGGGGGAATTAACTATGGCTACACCTTC. It encodes CAWLPGGINYGYTF.

This clonotype was picked up many times. V gene TRBV5-1 combines with J gene TRBJ1-4; no clear D gene. The CDR3 extends over 15 amino acids. Germline CDR1 reads SGHRS; CDR2 reads YFSETQ. V was pared by 4 bases and J by 4 bases, with 14 bases between. The CDR3 region is CASSPKSQNNEKLFF. CDR3 coding DNA: TGCGCCAGCAGCCCCAAGTCTCAGAATAATGAAAAACTGTTTTTT.

This clonotype showed up many times. This chain joins TRBV19 and TRBJ2-2; 7 bases map to TRBD2. V lost 8 bases to trimming and J lost 5 bases; unmatched junction nucleotides: 8. Per germline, CDR1 LNHDA and CDR2 SQIVND (reference sequence). This CDR3 is 14 amino acids long. The CDR3 coding sequence is TGTGCCAGTTTTTCCACGGGAGGTACCGGGGAGCTGTTTTTT. This gives the protein CASFSTGGTGELFF.

The V and J genes are TRBV4-2 and TRBJ2-7; D is unclear. The germline gives CDR1 LGHNA, CDR2 YNFKEQ. V dropped 0 bases and J dropped 3 bases, with 9 bases sitting between them. There are 14 residues in the CDR3. The CDR3 spells CASSQESANYEQYF. The CDR3 DNA reads as TGTGCCAGCAGCCAAGAGTCAGCGAACTACGAGCAGTACTTC.

The chain carries TRBV4-1 and TRBJ1-1; the match to TRBD1 covers 10 bases. The CDR3 consists of 16 residues. CDR1 and CDR2 from the germline V gene are MGHRA and YSYEKL. The V gene end was trimmed by 1 base and the J gene end by 11 bases; junction bases not matched to a gene: 13. The CDR3 region is CASSQGPGQGNNGAFF. The CDR3 bases are TGCGCCAGCAGCCAAGGGCCGGGACAGGGGAACAATGGCGCTTTCTTT.

The rearrangement links TRBV29-1 to TRBJ1-1; D ambiguous. The CDR3 extends over 13 amino acids. Trimming took 5 bases from V and 6 from J, leaving 16 bases between them. Germline assignment: CDR1 SQVTM and CDR2 ANQGSEA. The CDR3 region has the DNA TGCAGCGTTCGGACTCTCTCAGCCCCTGAAGCTTTCTTT. This translates into CSVRTLSAPEAFF.

The CDR3 DNA follows: TGTGCCAGCAGTCCCTCGACAGGCCGATTGTATAATTCACCCCTCCACTTT. Translated: CASSPSTGRLYNSPLHF. The chain has TRBV6-5 and TRBJ1-6; tentatively, D is TRBD1 (6 bases). CDR1 is MNHEY and CDR2 is SVGAGI in the germline V gene. The CDR3 runs 17 residues. V lost 5 bases and J lost 4, with 18 bases in between.

The chain combines TRBV20-1 with TRBJ2-3, with TRBD2 identical over 16 bases. V gave up 2 bases and J gave up 3 bases; unmatched junction bases: 2. CDR3 length: 16 amino acids. Germline-derived CDR1 and CDR2 are DFQATT and SNEGSKA (reference sequence). CDR3 in amino acids: CSARTGLAGGTDTQYF. The CDR3 nucleotides are TGCAGTGCTAGAACGGGACTAGCGGGAGGGACAGATACGCAGTATTTT.

The rearrangement joins TRBV6-1 to TRBJ1-3; tentatively, D is TRBD1 (6 bases). This CDR3 comprises 16 residues. Germline V CDR1 and CDR2: MNHNS, SASEGT. Trimming stripped 4 bases from V and 1 base from J, with 14 bases between. The DNA for the CDR3 is TGTGCCAGCAGTGTTCGACAGGAGGGGTCTGGAAACACCATATATTTT. Residues: CASSVRQEGSGNTIYF.

This clonotype was seen only a few times. This sequence joins TRBV24-1 and TRBJ2-2, with D tentatively TRBD2 (5 bases). The CDR3 length is 16 residues. In germline, CDR1 is KGHDR, CDR2 SFDVKD. Trimming pared 3 bases from V and 6 bases from J, leaving 16 bases between. The CDR3 loop reads CATSDLRETHPGELFF. CDR3 coding DNA: TGTGCCACCAGTGATCTCCGGGAAACTCATCCCGGGGAGCTGTTTTTT.